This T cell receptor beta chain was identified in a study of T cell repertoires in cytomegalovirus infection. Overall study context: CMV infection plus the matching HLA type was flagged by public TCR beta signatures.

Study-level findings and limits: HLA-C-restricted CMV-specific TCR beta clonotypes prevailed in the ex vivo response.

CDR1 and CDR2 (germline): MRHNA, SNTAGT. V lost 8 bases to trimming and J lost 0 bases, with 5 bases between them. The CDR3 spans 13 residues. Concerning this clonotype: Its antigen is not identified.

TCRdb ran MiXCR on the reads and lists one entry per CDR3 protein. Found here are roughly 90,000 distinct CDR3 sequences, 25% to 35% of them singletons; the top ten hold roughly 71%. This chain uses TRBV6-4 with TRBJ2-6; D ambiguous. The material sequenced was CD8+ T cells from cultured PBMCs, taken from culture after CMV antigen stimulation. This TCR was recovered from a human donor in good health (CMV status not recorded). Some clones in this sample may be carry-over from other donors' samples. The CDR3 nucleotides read TGTGCCAGCGGGGACTCTGGGGCCAACGTCCTGACTTTC. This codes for CASGDSGANVLTF.